This T cell receptor beta chain was captured by sequencing in a study of blood T cell repertoires in COVID-19. Study information: Samples came from the United States, Italy and Spain, spanning acute and convalescent COVID-19. The analysed material was cDNA or gDNA that came from T cells, B-cell-depleted T cells, or PBMCs.

Authors' analysis steps: Reference gene primer amplification in the assay estimated nucleated cell counts. Here immunoSEQ multiplex PCR was the method, and the copy in TCRdb shows in-frame clones only, minus some. Clone size and the V and J calls come from that table; the DNA yielded D and trimming. The repertoire includes under 75,000 clones, roughly three quarters of them detected once, and about 5.5% sits in the top ten. Germline V lookup: CDR1 MNHEY, CDR2 SVGAGI. CDR3 length: 12 residues. V was trimmed by 8 bases and J by 7 bases, leaving 9 bases between them. V is TRBV6-5 and J is TRBJ1-6; D gene ambiguous. The origin of this receptor is a woman between 65 and 79 years old with acute or convalescent COVID-19. The sequenced sample consisted of peripheral blood. As DNA, the CDR3 is TGTGCCAGCCTGGGAGCCAATTCACCCCTCCACTTT. Translated: CASLGANSPLHF.